The next 18 T cell receptor beta chains were all read from a single sample in a study of T cells in Graves' hyperthyroidism and ophthalmopathy. Authors of the study amplified TCR beta CDR3 regions from RNA transcripts. First-round RT-PCR with HTBI primers amplified the TCR CDR3 region. TCRdb independently ran MiXCR on the multiplex PCR reads; one entry per CDR3 protein. Here the sample spans about 360,000 distinct CDR3 sequences, approximately 13% being singletons. The sequenced sample consisted of blood. The source is a woman aged 18 to 35 with Graves' hyperthyroidism.

This clonotype has ten or more counts. The genes are TRBV6-2 or TRBV6-3 and TRBJ1-1; D gene uncertain. The germline CDR1 and CDR2 sequences are MNHEY and SVGEGT. Trimming left V 5 bases short and J 0 bases short, with 13 bases between. This CDR3 has 15 amino acids. CDR3 sequence (DNA): TGTGCCAGCAGTCCAAATGGCAGGCTGAACACTGAAGCTTTCTTT. This sequence encodes CASSPNGRLNTEAFF.

This sequence joins TRBV4-1 and TRBJ1-4, with 10 positions matching TRBD1. The germline CDR1 and CDR2 sequences are MGHRA and YSYEKL. The CDR3 covers 16 residues. V was pared by 3 bases and J by 10 bases, with 11 bases of the junction left unmatched. This CDR3 reads CASSQDRGSKAVKLFF. The CDR3 DNA is TGCGCCAGCAGCCAGGACAGGGGGTCGAAAGCGGTAAAACTGTTTTTT.

The chain has TRBV2 and TRBJ2-1; TRBD2 aligns across 11 bases. This CDR3 is 16 amino acids long. With V trimmed by 7 bases and J by 4 bases, 9 bases remained unmatched. Germline values: CDR1 SNHLY, CDR2 FYNNEI. DNA for the CDR3: TGTGCCAGCACAACTAGCGGGAGCCTACCATACAATGAGCAGTTCTTC. Translated: CASTTSGSLPYNEQFF.

This sequence joins TRBV27 and TRBJ1-4, with D unclear. V was shortened by 1 base and J by 7 bases, with 13 bases between the two germline ends. CDR1 and CDR2 (germline): MNHEY, SMNVEV (reference sequence). This CDR3 has 15 amino acids. CDR3 coding DNA: TGTGCCAGCAGTTTATTTGAGGGAGCTCCTGAAAAACTGTTTTTT. As protein: CASSLFEGAPEKLFF.

This clonotype was observed a few times. The genes are TRBV20-1 and TRBJ1-1; 9 nucleotides line up with TRBD1. V dropped 0 bases and J dropped 6; count of bases not matched to a gene: 11. This CDR3 is 16 amino acids long. Germline loops: CDR1 DFQATT, CDR2 SNEGSKA (reference sequence). The CDR3 DNA sequence: TGCAGTGCTAGAGACCCCAGGACAGGGGACGGTCCTGAAGCTTTCTTT. Protein: CSARDPRTGDGPEAFF.

This clonotype occurred many times. The chain links TRBV20-1 to TRBJ2-7, with 8 bases fitting TRBD2. This CDR3 is 14 amino acids long. Germline V CDR1 and CDR2: DFQATT, SNEGSKA (reference sequence). V shed 2 bases and J 6 bases; nucleotides not matched to a gene: 9. The CDR3 loop is CSARRAGGPPEQYF. CDR3 DNA sequence: TGCAGTGCTAGACGGGCGGGGGGTCCCCCCGAGCAGTACTTC.

This clonotype was seen at least ten times. The chain couples TRBV18 to TRBJ2-3, with 8 positions matching TRBD1. V shed 9 bases and J 3 bases; nucleotides not matched to a gene: 2. This CDR3 region has 12 residues. Per the germline V gene, CDR1 is KGHSH and CDR2 is LQKENI. As DNA, the CDR3 is TGTGCCAGTCGACAGGGGACAGATACGCAGTATTTT. Its protein is CASRQGTDTQYF.

This clonotype appeared many times. The chain employs TRBV2 and TRBJ2-2; possible D gene TRBD2, 6 bases. This CDR3 comprises 14 residues. The germline V and J ends were trimmed by 11 bases and 5 bases, with 18 bases remaining between them. Germline V lookup: CDR1 SNHLY, CDR2 FYNNEI. CDR3: CAGGSSGRTGELFF. CDR3 nucleotide sequence: TGTGCCGGTGGGTCGAGCGGGCGGACCGGGGAGCTGTTTTTT.

The chain joins TRBV10-1 to TRBJ2-1; 7 bases align to TRBD2. V was clipped by 5 bases and J by 4 bases; unmatched bases: 8. The CDR3 extends over 15 amino acids. Germline assignment: CDR1 WNHNN and CDR2 SYGVQD (reference sequence). CDR3 loop: CASSIGAGPYNEQFF. CDR3 in DNA: TGCGCCAGCAGTATAGGAGCGGGGCCTTACAATGAGCAGTTCTTC.

This chain uses TRBV3-1 with TRBJ2-5; TRBD2 matches at 16 bases. Trimming took 0 bases from V and 5 from J; bases not matched to a gene: 9. This CDR3 spans 19 amino acids. The germline V gene encodes CDR1 LGHDT and CDR2 YNNKEL (reference sequence). The CDR3 coding sequence is TGTGCCAGCAGCCAAGATAGGGGACTAGCGGGGGGGCCCCAGGAGACCCAGTACTTC. Its translation is CASSQDRGLAGGPQETQYF.

The chain carries TRBV18 and TRBJ2-2, with D perhaps matching TRBD1 (5 bases). CDR3 size: 17 residues. Trimming shortened V by 0 bases and J by 0 bases, and 11 bases separated the two germline ends. The germline gives CDR1 KGHSH, CDR2 LQKENI. CDR3 loop: CASSPPKGRPNTGELFF. The CDR3 nucleotides read TGTGCCAGCTCACCACCGAAGGGGCGCCCGAACACCGGGGAGCTGTTTTTT.

This clonotype has a handful of counts. The chain carries TRBV15 and TRBJ1-5; TRBD1 is a possible D gene (6 bases). Germline assignment: CDR1 LNHNV and CDR2 YYDKDF (reference sequence). The ends were cut back, 5 bases at V and 9 bases at J, with 23 bases in the middle. The CDR3 sequence is 16 residues long. CDR3 amino acids: CATSGGWLGQLGPQHF. The DNA of the CDR3 is TGTGCCACCAGCGGCGGGTGGTTGGGACAATTGGGGCCCCAGCATTTT.

The chain links TRBV12-5 to TRBJ2-4; maybe TRBD2 (7 bases). V was pared by 1 base and J by 6 bases, with 13 bases between. CDR1 and CDR2 from the germline V gene are LGHNT and FRNRAP. The CDR3 has 15 residues. CDR3 in DNA: TGTGCTAGTGGTTTGGAGGGGGGGCCGCCAAACATTCAGTACTTC. Protein sequence: CASGLEGGPPNIQYF. The whole variable domain, remainder taken from reference TRBV12-5 and TRBJ2-4, is DARVTQTPRHKVTEMGQEVTMRCQPILGHNTVFWYRQTMMQGLELLAYFRNRAPLDDSGMPKDRFSAEMPDATLATLKIQPSEPRDSAVYFCASGLEGGPPNIQYFGAGTRLSVL.

This clonotype was counted at least ten times. The chain employs TRBV27 and TRBJ1-2; a possible D gene is TRBD1 (6 bases). The V gene lost 5 bases and the J gene lost 4 bases, with 20 bases spanning the gap. The CDR3 has 16 residues. The V gene's germline CDR1 is MNHEY and CDR2 SMNVEV (reference sequence). CDR3 in amino acids: CASSNRGGPAVYGYTF. For the CDR3, the DNA is TGTGCCAGCAGTAATAGGGGGGGGCCAGCGGTCTATGGCTACACCTTC.

The chain couples TRBV25-1 to TRBJ2-7; 8 bases agree with TRBD1. The V segment lost 4 bases and the J segment 6 bases; nucleotides outside the gene matches: 5. The germline V gene encodes CDR1 MGHDK and CDR2 SYGVNS. There are 13 residues in the CDR3. CDR3 region: CASSADRAGEQYF. The CDR3 DNA sequence: TGTGCCAGCAGTGCGGACAGGGCGGGCGAGCAGTACTTC.

This clonotype was picked up many times. This chain connects TRBV7-9 to TRBJ2-1, with D perhaps TRBD1 (5 bases). This CDR3 is built from 12 residues. Trimming pared 4 bases from V and 10 bases from J, leaving 11 bases between. Germline V gives CDR1 SEHNR, CDR2 FQNEAQ (reference sequence). The CDR3 DNA sequence: TGTGCCAGCAGCTCTCAATCAGGGGAGCAGTTCTTC. This codes for CASSSQSGEQFF. Using reference TRBV7-9 and TRBJ2-1 for the parts outside the CDR3, the full variable domain is DTGVSQNPRHKITKRGQNVTFRCDPISEHNRLYWYRQTLGQGPEFLTYFQNEAQLEKSRLLSDRFSAERPKGSFSTLEIQRTEQGDSAMYLCASSSQSGEQFFGPGTRLTVL.

This clonotype came up many times. The CDR3 sequence is CASSLGLLAGSSYNEQFF. The DNA for the CDR3 is TGTGCCAGCAGTTTAGGGTTGCTAGCGGGGAGCTCCTACAATGAGCAGTTCTTC. The rearrangement uses TRBV28 and TRBJ2-1; 9 bases match TRBD2. CDR1 and CDR2 (germline): MDHEN, SYDVKM. V shed 2 bases and J 0 bases; nucleotides not matched to a gene: 8. The CDR3 runs to 18 residues.

In this sample, this clonotype turned up many times. The chain uses TRBV28 and TRBJ1-4, with no clear D. The CDR3 is 18 residues long. Per germline, CDR1 MDHEN and CDR2 SYDVKM. The ends were cut back, 6 bases at V and 4 bases at J, with 24 bases in the middle. Written as DNA, the CDR3 is TGTGCCAGCAGAGTTTTTACGGCTTCGCGGAGACGTAATGAAAAACTGTTTTTT. Encoded protein: CASRVFTASRRRNEKLFF.